The T cell receptor beta chain described here comes from a study of regulatory T cells in long-lasting Graves disease. General study points: Whereas 966 public clonotypes were shared by new patients, persistent patients shared more, at about 2,500.

Relying on iRepertoire HTBI primers and Arm-PCR of CDR3 regions, the team built TCR beta libraries. TCRdb processed the multiplex PCR reads anew with MiXCR; each CDR3 protein has one entry. The sample consists of under 300,000 distinct CDR3 sequences, roughly a fifth of them appearing once. V was shortened by 1 base and J by 3 bases, with 4 bases between the two germline ends. This CDR3 is 13 amino acids long. CDR1 SGHTA and CDR2 FQGNSA come from the germline V gene. The time point denotes: newly diagnosed GD, antithyroid drugs for less than 3 months. From RNA extracted from PBMCs, the TCR library was made. It was by American Thyroid Association guidelines that Graves' disease was diagnosed. A peripheral blood sample, nine milliliters in volume, was drawn into EDTA tubes. A note on this clonotype: What it binds is unknown. This CDR3 fails to terminate in the conserved phenylalanine or tryptophan, so it likely reflects a read error.

Sequencing was performed on peripheral blood mononuclear cells (PBMCs), taken at new diagnosis, from a patient treated with antithyroid drugs. This chain connects TRBV7-2 to TRBJ2-1; D uncertain. This TCR came from a female donor with Graves disease. CDR3 sequence: CASSLDNYNEQFL. In DNA, the CDR3 is TGTGCCAGCAGCTTAGACAACTACAATGAGCAGTTCCTC.